These 14 T cell receptor beta chains were sequenced from one sample in a study of blood T cell repertoires in COVID-19. The method was immunoSEQ multiplex PCR; TCRdb's version includes in-frame clones alone and lacks a portion of them. The sample shows some 240,000 clones, about 88% of them seen only once. The specimen was peripheral blood. These receptors were obtained from a woman aged 35 to 49 who had recovered from COVID-19.

The V and J genes are TRBV19 and TRBJ1-1; D is ambiguous. The CDR3 has 13 amino acids. Between the trimmed V and J ends, which lost 5 bases and 1 base, there was a span of 8 bases. Germline V gene sequence: CDR1 LNHDA, CDR2 SQIVND (reference sequence). DNA for the CDR3: TGTGCCAGTAGTGTCCGCGGGAACACTGAAGCTTTCTTT. This sequence encodes CASSVRGNTEAFF.

The chain links TRBV30 to TRBJ2-5, with D maybe TRBD2 (6 bases). The germline V and J ends were trimmed by 5 bases and 7 bases, with 20 bases remaining between them. Germline V CDR1 and CDR2: GTSNPN, SVGIG (reference sequence). The CDR3 consists of 14 residues. CDR3 amino acids: CAWADRDWARTQYF. The CDR3 DNA follows: TGTGCCTGGGCGGACCGGGACTGGGCGCGGACCCAGTACTTC.

Notes on this clone: This specimen includes other DNA sequences encoding the same CDR3. J is TRBJ2-3 and V is TRBV7-2, with TRBD2 matching 14 bases. V lost 4 bases and J lost 3; bases outside the gene matches: 3. Germline-derived CDR1 and CDR2 are SGHTA and FQGNSA. The CDR3 runs to 16 residues. This CDR3 reads CASSSGLAGGTDTQYF. As DNA, the CDR3 is TGTGCCAGCAGCTCAGGACTAGCGGGAGGAACAGATACGCAGTATTTT.

V usage is TRBV7-2 and J usage is TRBJ2-2; TRBD2 might be the D (6 bases). In germline, CDR1 is SGHTA, CDR2 FQGNSA. The CDR3 loop spans 18 amino acids. Trimming cost V 4 bases and J 0 bases, with 18 bases left between them. The CDR3 here is CASSSGTPFDANTGELFF. In DNA, the CDR3 is TGTGCCAGCAGCTCAGGGACTCCTTTTGACGCGAACACCGGGGAGCTGTTTTTT.

This clone occurred once. V and J are TRBV3-1 (or the pseudogene TRBV3-2) and TRBJ1-2; 10 nucleotides agree with TRBD1. CDR1 LGHDT and CDR2 YNNKEL come from the germline V gene (reference sequence). This CDR3 has 14 amino acids. Trimming removed 1 base from V and 6 bases from J; junction bases left unmatched: 2. The CDR3 DNA follows: TGTGCCAGCAGCCAAGGGACAGGGGGACATGGCTACACCTTC. This translates into CASSQGTGGHGYTF.

The chain uses TRBV6-2 or TRBV6-3 and TRBJ1-3; 9 bases agree with TRBD1. V lost 2 bases to trimming and J lost 7 bases; unmatched junction nucleotides: 3. The CDR3 spans 14 residues. Germline V CDR1 and CDR2: MNHEY, SVGEGT. CDR3 DNA: TGTGCCAGCAGTTACGGCGGGACAGGGAACACCATATATTTT. Its protein is CASSYGGTGNTIYF.

The rearrangement uses TRBV13 and TRBJ1-1; D gene ambiguous. CDR1 is PRHDT and CDR2 is FYEKMQ in the germline V gene (reference sequence). V lost 4 bases and J lost 1, with 13 bases in between. CDR3 length equals 15 residues. The CDR3 coding sequence is TGTGCCAGCAGCTCCATGGGCAAGGCGAACACTGAAGCTTTCTTT. Its translation is CASSSMGKANTEAFF.

This chain connects TRBV6-5 to TRBJ2-1, with 14 bases identical to TRBD2. The length of the CDR3 is 15 residues. The V segment lost 6 bases and the J segment 8 bases; nucleotides outside the gene matches: 6. Germline CDR1 reads MNHEY; CDR2 reads SVGAGI. The CDR3 here is CASSATSGRGDEQFF. In nucleotides, the CDR3 is TGTGCCAGCAGCGCGACTAGCGGGAGGGGCGATGAGCAGTTCTTC.

This chain uses TRBV6-6 with TRBJ2-1; maybe TRBD2 (5 bases). V was clipped by 6 bases and J by 10 bases, with 16 bases between them. Per the germline V gene, CDR1 is MNHNY and CDR2 is SVGAGI (reference sequence). The CDR3 is 13 amino acids. CDR3 residues: CASRRLTSGEQFF. The CDR3 DNA reads TGTGCCAGCAGACGACTAACGTCGGGAGAGCAGTTCTTC.

In this sample, this clone turned up once. V usage is TRBV30 and J usage is TRBJ1-1; 8 positions agree with TRBD1. The germline gives CDR1 GTSNPN, CDR2 SVGIG (reference sequence). This CDR3 region has 15 residues. V was clipped by 4 bases and J by 5 bases; unmatched bases: 12. The CDR3 loop reads CAWTTLGQGSTEAFF. The CDR3 coding sequence is TGTGCCTGGACTACCCTCGGACAGGGATCGACTGAAGCTTTCTTT.

The chain recombines TRBV10-3 with TRBJ2-5, with D possibly matching TRBD1 (6 bases). Germline CDR1 and CDR2: ENHRY and SYGVKD. The CDR3 has 15 residues. The V end was cut by 0 bases, the J end by 5 bases, with 13 bases between. In DNA, the CDR3 is TGTGCCATCAGTGAGTCGTCAGGGGTTGCGGAGACCCAGTACTTC. It is translated as CAISESSGVAETQYF.

A single count supports this clone. The rearrangement links TRBV15 to TRBJ1-6, with 8 bases fitting TRBD1. V shed 0 bases, J shed 7 bases, and the junction held 5 bases outside the gene matches. The CDR3 is 16 residues long. Germline V gives CDR1 LNHNV, CDR2 YYDKDF (reference sequence). CDR3 protein: CATSREDRVRNSPLHF. DNA for the CDR3: TGTGCCACCAGCAGAGAGGACAGGGTGAGGAATTCACCCCTCCACTTT.

CDR3 loop: CASSLGTGPYGYTF. The CDR3 DNA follows: TGTGCCAGCAGCCTCGGGACAGGACCCTATGGCTACACCTTC. The chain recombines TRBV6-5 with TRBJ1-2, with 8 bases lining up with TRBD1. Germline CDR1 is MNHEY and CDR2 is SVGAGI. This CDR3 is 14 amino acids long. The ends lost 6 bases at V and 4 bases at J; junction bases unmatched: 7.

V and J are TRBV5-4 and TRBJ2-1; no definite D call. This CDR3 is built from 15 residues. Germline loops: CDR1 SGHNT, CDR2 YYREEE (reference sequence). Trimming took off 0 bases at V and 3 bases at J, with 10 bases between the two ends. CDR3 sequence reads: CASSLGELFYNEQFF. Written as DNA, the CDR3 is TGTGCCAGCAGCTTGGGCGAACTCTTCTACAATGAGCAGTTCTTC.